This is a list of T cell receptor beta chains from one sample in a study of PD-L1 blockade in urothelial cancer. The repertoire was sequenced with immunoSEQ multiplex PCR; TCRdb's copy has only in-frame clones and lacks some. This sample has 60,000 to 85,000 clones; about nine tenths occur once, and the top ten carry around 5%. The material sequenced was PBMCs, taken around atezolizumab (anti-PD-L1) treatment. The receptors shown here come from a woman in her 70s with urothelial cancer. The CDR3 runs from the conserved cysteine through the conserved F or W.

v_call	j_call	cdr3_aa
TRBV2	TRBJ2-1	CASSDRGYEQFF
TRBV5-8	TRBJ1-1	CASSWMLTAAMNTEAFF
TRBV9	TRBJ2-5	CASSPTGQGETETQYF
TRBV18	TRBJ1-2	CASSPTGVGGYTF
TRBV29-1	TRBJ2-3	CSGKTDTIRPDTQYF
TRBV27	TRBJ2-1	CASSFYPSGVYNEQFF
TRBV5-1	TRBJ1-1	CASSLAIPGQGNTEAFF
TRBV19	TRBJ2-5	CASSIRQGVQETQYF
TRBV7-2	TRBJ2-3	CASSEQGLAADTQYF
TRBV29-1	TRBJ2-1	CSVEDQLEGNEQFF
TRBV2	TRBJ2-1	CASSEASGGYNEQFF
TRBV28	TRBJ1-5	CASRTTGGSQPQHF
TRBV6-1	TRBJ2-7	CASSDARTAGYYEQYF
TRBV5-1	TRBJ2-5	CASSLGGQGGQETQYF
TRBV5-1	TRBJ1-2	CASSLEPGTAYGYTF
TRBV7-2	TRBJ2-7	CASSFPGLAIDEQYF
TRBV30	TRBJ2-7	CAWSTGTSTYEQYF
TRBV30	TRBJ1-1	CAWRYPRGQRGTEAFF
TRBV5-8	TRBJ2-3	CASSITQGAGTDTQYF
TRBV5-1	TRBJ2-3	CASSLEPSGGPGTQYF
TRBV7-2	TRBJ2-7	CASSLVISGVREQYF
TRBV20-1	TRBJ2-7	CSLRTSYEQYF
TRBV5-1	TRBJ1-1	CASSSGTGFAEAFF
TRBV6-1	TRBJ1-1	CASTIFRATEAFF
TRBV4-1	TRBJ2-2	CASSQATLGGSGELFF
TRBV10-1	TRBJ1-1	CASSESGGSPAEAFF
TRBV7-9	TRBJ2-4	CASSVASGDRGTNIQYF
TRBV5-6	TRBJ2-1	CASSLQGSSYNEQFF
TRBV5-4	TRBJ2-7	CASSLSPGKTYEQYF
TRBV5-6	TRBJ1-6	CASSLRELGSPLHF
TRBV7-2	TRBJ1-2	CASSPRTGGTKGYTF
TRBV29-1	TRBJ1-5	CSARTGGDQPQHF
TRBV7-6	TRBJ1-1	CASSLVLGGQAFF
TRBV4-2	TRBJ1-2	CASSQDTGVVDGYTF
TRBV5-5	TRBJ2-7	CASSLARQRGSYEQYF
TRBV4-2	TRBJ1-4	CASSQVAPTNEKLFF
TRBV7-6	TRBJ2-7	CASSLSWAGEQYF
TRBV5-1	TRBJ2-5	CASSSLAGAEETQYF
TRBV6-5	TRBJ1-2	CASRQPTGSYGYTF
TRBV19	TRBJ2-5	CASSKTSGRAPETQYF
TRBV7-7	TRBJ2-5	CASSCPGSEGAAETQYF
TRBV7-2	TRBJ1-4	CASSPPTNEKLFF
TRBV4-1	TRBJ1-2	CASSPTGARNYGYTF
TRBV20-1	TRBJ1-2	CSVSPVYGYTF